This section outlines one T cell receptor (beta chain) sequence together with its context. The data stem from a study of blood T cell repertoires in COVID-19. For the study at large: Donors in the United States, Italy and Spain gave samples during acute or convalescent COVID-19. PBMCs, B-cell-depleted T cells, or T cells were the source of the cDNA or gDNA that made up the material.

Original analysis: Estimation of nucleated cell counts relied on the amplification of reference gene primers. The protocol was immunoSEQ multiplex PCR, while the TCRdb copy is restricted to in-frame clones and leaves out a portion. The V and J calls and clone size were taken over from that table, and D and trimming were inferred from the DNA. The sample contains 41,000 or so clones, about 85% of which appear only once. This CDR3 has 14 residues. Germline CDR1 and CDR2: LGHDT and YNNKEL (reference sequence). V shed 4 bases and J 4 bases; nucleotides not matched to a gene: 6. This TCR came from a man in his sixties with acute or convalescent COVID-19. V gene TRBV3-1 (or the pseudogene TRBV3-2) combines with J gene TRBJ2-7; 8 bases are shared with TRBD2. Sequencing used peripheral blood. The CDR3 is CASSPGLGGYEQYF. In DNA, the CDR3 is TGTGCCAGCAGCCCGGGACTAGGTGGGTACGAGCAGTACTTC.